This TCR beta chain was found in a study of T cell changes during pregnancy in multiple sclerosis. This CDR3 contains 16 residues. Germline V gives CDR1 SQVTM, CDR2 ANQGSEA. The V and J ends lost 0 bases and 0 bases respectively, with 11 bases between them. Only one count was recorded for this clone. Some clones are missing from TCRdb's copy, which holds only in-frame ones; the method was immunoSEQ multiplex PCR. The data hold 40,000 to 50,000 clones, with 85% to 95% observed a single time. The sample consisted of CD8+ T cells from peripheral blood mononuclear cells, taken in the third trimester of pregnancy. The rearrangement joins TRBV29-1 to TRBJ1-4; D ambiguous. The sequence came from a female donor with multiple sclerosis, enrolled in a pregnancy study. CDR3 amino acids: CSVEDAGYATNEKLFF. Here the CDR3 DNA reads TGCAGCGTTGAAGATGCGGGATACGCAACTAATGAAAAACTGTTTTTT.